The 15 T cell receptor beta chains listed next were all sequenced from one sample in a study of blood T cell repertoires in COVID-19. Clones were read by immunoSEQ multiplex PCR, and TCRdb kept only the in-frame ones, dropping some. The sample includes 130,000 or so clones, more than 80% of them seen just once. The sample was peripheral blood. The receptor set was obtained from a human donor in a cohort sampled during active COVID-19.

The genes are TRBV4-1 and TRBJ2-3; unclear D gene. CDR1 is MGHRA, CDR2 YSYEKL, per germline. The V end was cut by 4 bases, the J end by 6 bases, with 11 bases between. There are 13 residues in the CDR3. CDR3 in DNA: TGCGCCAGCAGCCCCTTGTACTCCGATACGCAGTATTTT. It is translated as CASSPLYSDTQYF.

The chain links TRBV5-5 to TRBJ2-1; a possible D gene is TRBD1 (6 bases). Germline V CDR1 and CDR2: SGHKS, YYEKEE (reference sequence). Between the trimmed V and J ends, which lost 4 bases and 5 bases, there was a span of 16 bases. The CDR3 totals 15 residues. The CDR3 sequence is CASSPQGWTNNEQFF. DNA of the CDR3: TGTGCCAGCAGCCCCCAGGGGTGGACGAACAATGAGCAGTTCTTC.

The chain uses TRBV6-5 and TRBJ1-6, with TRBD1 matching over 7 bases. CDR3 size: 14 residues. The germline CDR1 and CDR2 sequences are MNHEY and SVGAGI. V was clipped by 6 bases and J by 8 bases; unmatched bases: 7. This CDR3 reads CASSRGGSDSPLHF. The CDR3 coding sequence is TGTGCCAGCAGCCGAGGGGGCTCGGATTCACCCCTCCACTTT.

J is TRBJ1-3 and V is TRBV7-9, with 8 bases lining up with TRBD1. V lost 5 bases, J lost 1 base, and 10 bases stayed unmatched. CDR3 length equals 17 residues. Germline V gene sequence: CDR1 SEHNR, CDR2 FQNEAQ (reference sequence). The CDR3 nucleotides are TGTGCCAGCAGCCGCGCCGGACAGGGCCAATCTGGAAACACCATATATTTT. Amino acid sequence: CASSRAGQGQSGNTIYF.

The gene calls are TRBV7-2 and TRBJ1-2; 7 bases map to TRBD1. The J segment lost 4 bases and the V segment lost 5 bases, leaving 7 bases of the junction unmatched. Germline assignment: CDR1 SGHTA and CDR2 FQGNSA. This CDR3 region has 14 residues. As DNA, the CDR3 is TGTGCCAGCAGCACTAGGACAGGAATCTATGGCTACACCTTC. This encodes CASSTRTGIYGYTF.

The chain recombines TRBV11-2 with TRBJ1-2; 7 bases align to TRBD1. The germline gives CDR1 SGHAT, CDR2 FQNNGV. This CDR3 has 15 residues. Germline trimming cut 3 bases from V and 1 base from J; bases unmatched to any gene: 5. CDR3 region: CASSLDTGVNYGYTF. The CDR3 DNA is TGTGCCAGCAGCTTGGACACAGGGGTTAACTATGGCTACACCTTC.

The chain couples TRBV3-1 (or the pseudogene TRBV3-2) to TRBJ2-1; TRBD2 agrees at 10 bases. The CDR3 is 14 amino acids. V was pared by 5 bases and J by 7 bases, with 5 bases of the junction left unmatched. Per germline, CDR1 LGHDT and CDR2 YNNKEL (reference sequence). The CDR3 sequence: CASSLTSGENEQFF. In nucleotides, the CDR3 is TGTGCCAGCAGCTTAACTAGCGGGGAAAATGAGCAGTTCTTC.

CDR3 nucleotides: TGTGCCAGCAGTCGCGGGCTTGTCGGTTGGAATGAGCAGTTCTTC. Translation gives CASSRGLVGWNEQFF. V and J are TRBV6-2 or TRBV6-3 and TRBJ2-1, with D possibly matching TRBD2 (5 bases). The CDR3 sequence is 15 residues long. Germline values: CDR1 MNHEY, CDR2 SVGEGT. V was cut by 5 bases and J by 7 bases, with 18 bases left in between.

The chain is built from TRBV5-1 and TRBJ2-1; TRBD1 aligns across 10 bases. The CDR3 totals 15 residues. CDR1 and CDR2 (germline): SGHRS, YFSETQ. Losses at the gene ends were 3 bases for V and 6 bases for J; bases not matched to a gene: 6. The CDR3, as DNA: TGCGCCAGCAGCTCTGGTCGGACAGGGGGCAATGAGCAGTTCTTC. As protein: CASSSGRTGGNEQFF.

There are a few counts of this clone. The chain has TRBV3-1 (or the pseudogene TRBV3-2) and TRBJ1-2; 7 nucleotides match TRBD1. J lost 2 bases, V lost 0 bases, and 0 bases had no gene match. The CDR3 loop spans 14 amino acids. Looked up from germline, CDR1 is LGHDT and CDR2 is YNNKEL (reference sequence). CDR3 amino acids: CASSQEGQNYGYTF. The CDR3 bases are TGTGCCAGCAGCCAAGAGGGACAGAACTATGGCTACACCTTC.

The DNA for the CDR3 is TGCGCCAGCAGCCAAGAGGGACAGACCGGTGGCTACACCTTC. Amino acids: CASSQEGQTGGYTF. This chain links TRBV4-3 with TRBJ1-2, with 7 bases identical to TRBD1. The CDR3 loop spans 14 amino acids. Trimming at V came to 0 bases and at J to 7 bases, leaving 5 bases not matched to a gene. Germline V gene lookup returns CDR1 LGHNA and CDR2 YSLEER.

This chain connects TRBV30 to TRBJ1-3; 9 bases fit TRBD1. With V trimmed by 3 bases and J by 4 bases, 7 bases remained unmatched. This CDR3 is 15 amino acids long. The germline gives CDR1 GTSNPN, CDR2 SVGIG (reference sequence). The CDR3 sequence: CAWSMDRGGGNTIYF. The CDR3 DNA sequence: TGTGCCTGGAGCATGGACAGGGGAGGCGGAAACACCATATATTTT.

The chain employs TRBV11-3 and TRBJ1-1; D possibly corresponds to TRBD1 (6 bases). Trimming took 6 bases from V and 5 from J, leaving 10 bases between them. CDR1 and CDR2 (germline): SGHNT, YENEEA. CDR3 length: 12 residues. The CDR3 sequence is CASRGGRTEAFF. CDR3 nucleotide sequence: TGTGCCAGCAGAGGGGGAAGAACTGAAGCTTTCTTT.

The chain is built from TRBV19 and TRBJ2-1; 9 nucleotides align to TRBD2. Trimming took 3 bases from V and 11 from J; bases not matched to a gene: 11. This CDR3 has 15 amino acids. Germline V gene lookup returns CDR1 LNHDA and CDR2 SQIVND (reference sequence). This CDR3 is CASSMFVVAGDQQFF. CDR3 nucleotide sequence: TGTGCCAGTAGTATGTTTGTGGTAGCGGGAGATCAGCAGTTCTTC.

The chain recombines TRBV7-2 with TRBJ1-2; TRBD1 agrees at 7 bases. Looked up from germline, CDR1 is SGHTA and CDR2 is FQGNSA. The CDR3 length is 16 residues. V shed 3 bases and J 8 bases; nucleotides not matched to a gene: 15. The CDR3 region has the DNA TGTGCCAGCAGCTTGGGGACCCACAGGGGCCTTGGGGGCTACACCTTC. As protein: CASSLGTHRGLGGYTF.